One sample yielded the 20 T cell receptor beta chains listed below, sequenced in a study of blood T cell repertoires in COVID-19. Some clones are missing from TCRdb's copy, which holds only in-frame ones; the method was immunoSEQ multiplex PCR. The profile covers under 200,000 clones, with approximately 87% appearing a single time and roughly 3.6% taken by the ten largest. The material sequenced was peripheral blood. The receptor set was obtained from a man aged 18-30 years with active or convalescent COVID-19.

The chain employs TRBV19 and TRBJ1-1; D possibly corresponds to TRBD1 (5 bases). Germline V gene data show CDR1 as LNHDA and CDR2 as SQIVND (reference sequence). V lost 1 base and J lost 7, with 13 bases in between. The CDR3 spans 14 residues. The CDR3: CASSIGQGALEAFF. Written as DNA, the CDR3 is TGTGCCAGTAGTATAGGTCAGGGTGCCCTTGAAGCTTTCTTT.

This chain joins TRBV7-9 and TRBJ2-5; D is undetermined. The CDR3 spans 13 residues. Per germline, CDR1 SEHNR and CDR2 FQNEAQ (reference sequence). V was pared by 2 bases and J by 5 bases, with 9 bases between. CDR3: CASSLSARETQYF. Written as DNA, the CDR3 is TGTGCCAGCAGCTTATCCGCGCGGGAGACCCAGTACTTC.

This chain joins TRBV7-2 and TRBJ2-5; D unclear. The ends were cut back, 1 base at V and 5 bases at J, with 8 bases in the middle. Germline lookup yields CDR1 SGHTA and CDR2 FQGNSA. This CDR3 contains 13 residues. The CDR3 loop is CASSLGFGETQYF. CDR3 DNA: TGTGCCAGCAGCTTAGGGTTCGGGGAGACCCAGTACTTC.

V gene TRBV30 combines with J gene TRBJ1-2, with 12 bases identical to TRBD1. Germline V gives CDR1 GTSNPN, CDR2 SVGIG (reference sequence). This CDR3 is built from 16 residues. J was trimmed by 6 bases and V by 2 bases; bases with no gene match: 10. The CDR3 DNA follows: TGTGCCTGGAGTCAAGGGGGGGGACAGGGGGCACATGGCTACACCTTC. It codes for CAWSQGGGQGAHGYTF.

This clone was detected only a few times. The chain is built from TRBV7-5 and TRBJ1-2; no check of the table's D call, TRBD1, against the DNA was made. TRBV7-5 is designated a pseudogene. The CDR3 loop spans 14 amino acids. The CDR3 region has the DNA TGTGCCAGAATTGTGCCCCAGGGTGAATATGGCTACACCTTC. Protein product: CARIVPQGEYGYTF.

CDR3 in DNA: TGTGCCAGCAGCTTGGGGTCAGGGCGAGGCGGAAACACCATATATTTT. Translation gives CASSLGSGRGGNTIYF. The chain couples TRBV5-4 to TRBJ1-3; possible D gene TRBD1, 5 bases. In germline, CDR1 is SGHNT, CDR2 YYREEE (reference sequence). The CDR3 runs 16 residues. Trimming pared 0 bases from V and 4 bases from J, leaving 14 bases between.

The table lists this clone with a few counts. The chain joins TRBV6-4 to TRBJ1-2, with a tentative D call TRBD1 (6 bases). CDR3 length: 14 residues. V lost 6 bases, J lost 6 bases, and 17 bases lay in between. CDR1 and CDR2 (germline): MRHNA, SNTAGT. The CDR3 loop is CASSASTGSDGYTF. In nucleotides, the CDR3 is TGTGCCAGCAGCGCTTCCACAGGGTCGGATGGCTACACCTTC.

This chain connects TRBV29-1 to TRBJ2-1, with a possible D match to TRBD1 (6 bases). Trimming took 3 bases from V and 6 from J, leaving 15 bases between them. CDR1 and CDR2 (germline): SQVTM, ANQGSEA. This CDR3 spans 14 amino acids. The chain's CDR3 is CSVEDRDMSNEQFF. DNA of the CDR3: TGCAGCGTTGAGGACCGGGACATGTCCAATGAGCAGTTCTTC.

The chain recombines TRBV24-1 with TRBJ2-3; D is undetermined. CDR3 length: 15 residues. Germline loops: CDR1 KGHDR, CDR2 SFDVKD. Trimming took off 4 bases at V and 2 bases at J, with 12 bases between the two ends. CDR3 in DNA: TGTGCCACCAGTGACTTTAATGCGGCCACAGATACGCAGTATTTT. Translated: CATSDFNAATDTQYF.

V and J are TRBV3-1 (or the pseudogene TRBV3-2) and TRBJ1-2; perhaps TRBD1 as D (5 bases). The CDR3 spans 15 residues. Germline loops: CDR1 LGHDT, CDR2 YNNKEL (reference sequence). V was shortened by 5 bases and J by 6 bases, with 19 bases between the two germline ends. The CDR3 DNA follows: TGTGCCAGCAGCGAAGGGGAAGTTTGGGAGGATGGCTACACCTTC. This encodes CASSEGEVWEDGYTF.

The chain employs TRBV15 and TRBJ2-3, with 7 bases that match TRBD1. CDR1 LNHNV and CDR2 YYDKDF come from the germline V gene (reference sequence). The CDR3 totals 14 residues. V shed 3 bases, J shed 3 bases, and the junction held 3 bases outside the gene matches. The chain's CDR3 is CATSRGQWTDTQYF. CDR3 in DNA: TGTGCCACCAGCAGGGGACAGTGGACAGATACGCAGTATTTT.

In this sample, this clone turned up once. The V gene is TRBV25-1, the J gene TRBJ2-3; D is possibly TRBD2 (6 bases). Trimming pared 4 bases from V and 1 base from J, leaving 12 bases between. The CDR3 totals 15 residues. Germline-derived CDR1 and CDR2 are MGHDK and SYGVNS. DNA for the CDR3: TGTGCCAGCAGTGCTAGCGAGGTGGGCACAGATACGCAGTATTTT. It yields the protein CASSASEVGTDTQYF. Full variable domain (outside the CDR3, taken from reference TRBV25-1 and TRBJ2-3): EADIYQTPRYLVIGTGKKITLECSQTMGHDKMYWYQQDPGMELHLIHYSYGVNSTEKGDLSSESTVSRIRTEHFPLTLESARPSHTSQYLCASSASEVGTDTQYFGPGTRLTVL.

The V call is TRBV18, the J call TRBJ2-3; D not certain. In germline, CDR1 is KGHSH, CDR2 LQKENI. The CDR3 consists of 13 residues. The V and J ends lost 0 bases and 2 bases respectively, with 3 bases between them. CDR3 protein: CASSPPYTDTQYF. CDR3 DNA sequence: TGTGCCAGCTCACCACCGTACACAGATACGCAGTATTTT.

This clone was seen once. The rearrangement links TRBV9 to TRBJ2-2; no clear D. Germline V gene lookup returns CDR1 SGDLS and CDR2 YYNGEE. The V end lost 0 bases, the J end lost 0 bases, and 6 bases lay between the germline ends. This CDR3 contains 15 residues. In nucleotides, the CDR3 is TGTGCCAGCAGCGTAGGGCAGACGAACACCGGGGAGCTGTTTTTT. Protein sequence: CASSVGQTNTGELFF.

V and J are TRBV3-1 (or the pseudogene TRBV3-2) and TRBJ1-4; TRBD1 agrees at 8 bases. V shed 4 bases and J 7 bases; nucleotides not matched to a gene: 8. Germline V gene lookup returns CDR1 LGHDT and CDR2 YNNKEL (reference sequence). This CDR3 spans 15 amino acids. The CDR3 protein is CASSLTGDPSEKLFF. CDR3 coding DNA: TGTGCCAGCAGCCTGACAGGGGACCCGTCTGAAAAACTGTTTTTT.

The chain couples TRBV4-1 to TRBJ2-3; 8 nucleotides align to TRBD1. J was trimmed by 6 bases and V by 6 bases; bases with no gene match: 14. In germline, CDR1 is MGHRA, CDR2 YSYEKL. This CDR3 contains 16 residues. The chain's CDR3 is CASRQGAGTVIDTQYF. CDR3 in DNA: TGCGCCAGCAGGCAGGGGGCCGGGACTGTCATTGATACGCAGTATTTT.

The chain is built from TRBV13 and TRBJ1-1; 10 bases align to TRBD1. With V trimmed by 1 base and J by 8 bases, 4 bases remained unmatched. The CDR3 sequence is 14 residues long. CDR1 is PRHDT, CDR2 FYEKMQ, per germline (reference sequence). The CDR3 DNA follows: TGTGCCAGCAGCTTAGAGACAGGGGGCAAGGAAGCTTTCTTT. Protein: CASSLETGGKEAFF.

The rearrangement joins TRBV5-3 to TRBJ2-1, with TRBD2 identical over 12 bases. TRBV5-3 is an ORF; its function is uncertain. The CDR3 totals 20 residues. Unmatched junction bases numbered 18, after V lost 4 bases and J lost 4 bases. CDR3 amino acids: CARSPRLAGDHIRGYNEQFF. CDR3 bases: TGTGCCAGAAGCCCCAGACTAGCGGGAGATCATATTAGGGGGTACAATGAGCAGTTCTTC.

The V gene is TRBV6-4, the J gene TRBJ2-3, with a weak D call TRBD2 (5 bases). The V gene's germline CDR1 is MRHNA and CDR2 SNTAGT. Trimming removed 4 bases at V and 4 bases at J, with 9 bases between. CDR3 length: 13 residues. The CDR3: CASSGGAADTQYF. CDR3 in DNA: TGTGCCAGCAGTGGGGGAGCGGCAGATACGCAGTATTTT.

Only a few counts were recorded for this clone. The chain combines TRBV27 with TRBJ1-1; D might be TRBD1 (6 bases). The CDR3 totals 13 residues. In germline, CDR1 is MNHEY, CDR2 SMNVEV (reference sequence). V was clipped by 6 bases and J by 1 base, with 9 bases between them. CDR3 residues: CASRRTANTEAFF. DNA of the CDR3: TGTGCCAGCAGACGGACAGCGAACACTGAAGCTTTCTTT.